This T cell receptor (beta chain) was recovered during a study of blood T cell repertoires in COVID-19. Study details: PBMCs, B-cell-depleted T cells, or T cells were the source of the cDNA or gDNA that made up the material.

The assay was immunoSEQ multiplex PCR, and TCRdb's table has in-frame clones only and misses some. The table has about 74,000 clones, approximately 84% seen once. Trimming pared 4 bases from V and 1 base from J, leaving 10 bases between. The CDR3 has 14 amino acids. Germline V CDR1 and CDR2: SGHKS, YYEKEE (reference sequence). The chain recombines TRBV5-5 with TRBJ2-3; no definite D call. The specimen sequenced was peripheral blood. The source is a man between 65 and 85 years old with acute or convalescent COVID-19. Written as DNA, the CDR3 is TGTGCCAGCAGCACTCCCTTTGGCACAGATACGCAGTATTTT. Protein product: CASSTPFGTDTQYF.